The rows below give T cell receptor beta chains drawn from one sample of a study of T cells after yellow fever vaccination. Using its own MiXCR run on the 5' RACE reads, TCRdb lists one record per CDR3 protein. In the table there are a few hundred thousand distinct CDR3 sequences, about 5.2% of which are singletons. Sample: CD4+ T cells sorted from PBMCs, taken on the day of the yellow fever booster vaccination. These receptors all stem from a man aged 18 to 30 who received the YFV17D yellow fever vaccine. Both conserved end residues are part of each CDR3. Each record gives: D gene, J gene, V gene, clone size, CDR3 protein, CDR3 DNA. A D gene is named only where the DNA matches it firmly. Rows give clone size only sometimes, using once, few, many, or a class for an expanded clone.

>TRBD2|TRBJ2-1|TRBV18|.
CASSVSGVYNEQFF
TGTGCCAGCTCAGTTAGCGGGGTATACAATGAGCAGTTCTTC
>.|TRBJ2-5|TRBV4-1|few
CASSRVVQETQYF
TGCGCCAGCAGTCGCGTAGTCCAAGAGACCCAGTACTTC
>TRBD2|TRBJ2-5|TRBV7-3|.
CASSLGLAGGPLMETQYF
TGTGCCAGCAGCTTAGGGCTAGCGGGGGGGCCGTTGATGGAGACCCAGTACTTC
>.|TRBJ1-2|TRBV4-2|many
CASSQDVGNYGYTF
TGTGCCAGCAGCCAAGATGTGGGAAACTATGGCTACACCTTC
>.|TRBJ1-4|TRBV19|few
CASSRHREGNEKLFF
TGTGCCAGTAGTAGACATCGCGAAGGTAATGAAAAACTGTTTTTT
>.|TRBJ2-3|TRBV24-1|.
CATSDSTDTQYF
TGTGCCACCAGTGATTCGACAGATACGCAGTATTTT
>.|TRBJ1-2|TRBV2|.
CASSERRGLLANYGYTF
TGTGCCAGCAGTGAACGCCGGGGACTCCTAGCTAACTATGGCTACACCTTC
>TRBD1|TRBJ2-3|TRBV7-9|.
CASMTGGDTQYF
TGTGCCAGCATGACAGGGGGGGATACGCAGTATTTT
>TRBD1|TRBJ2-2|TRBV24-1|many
CATSDHRGQGVDTGELFF
TGTGCCACCAGTGACCATAGAGGACAGGGTGTCGACACCGGGGAGCTGTTTTTT
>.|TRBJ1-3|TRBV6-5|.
CASGVSGNTIYF
TGTGCCAGCGGGGTCTCTGGAAACACCATATATTTT
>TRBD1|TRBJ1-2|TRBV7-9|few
CASSKSRDRVEGGYTF
TGTGCCAGCAGCAAGTCCCGGGACAGGGTCGAGGGTGGCTACACCTTC
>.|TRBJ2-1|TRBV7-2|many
CASSSPGYSYNEQFF
TGTGCCAGCAGCTCACCCGGGTACTCCTACAATGAGCAGTTCTTC
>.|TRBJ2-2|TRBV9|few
CASSVGSTGELFF
TGTGCCAGCAGCGTAGGATCCACCGGGGAGCTGTTTTTT
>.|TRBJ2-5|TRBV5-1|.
CASSYGTNQETQYF
TGCGCCAGCAGCTACGGGACAAACCAAGAGACCCAGTACTTC
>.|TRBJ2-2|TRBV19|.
CASSGGNTGELFF
TGTGCCAGTAGCGGGGGGAACACCGGGGAGCTGTTTTTT
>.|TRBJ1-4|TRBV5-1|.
CASRGRQGSGEKLFF
TGCGCCAGCAGAGGAAGGCAGGGGTCGGGCGAAAAACTGTTTTTT
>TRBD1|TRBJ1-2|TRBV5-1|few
CASSTGQAYGYTF
TGCGCCAGCAGCACGGGACAGGCCTATGGCTACACCTTC
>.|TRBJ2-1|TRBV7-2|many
CASSPRVGNEQFF
TGTGCCAGCAGCCCACGGGTCGGGAATGAGCAGTTCTTC
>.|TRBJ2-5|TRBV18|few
CASSRGTKETQYF
TGTGCCAGCTCAAGAGGGACGAAAGAGACCCAGTACTTC
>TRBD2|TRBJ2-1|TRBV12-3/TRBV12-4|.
CASITSGGFYNEQFF
TGTGCCAGCATAACTAGCGGGGGGTTCTACAATGAGCAGTTCTTC
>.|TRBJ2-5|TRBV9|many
CASSPEAKETQYF
TGTGCCAGCAGCCCGGAGGCCAAAGAGACCCAGTACTTC
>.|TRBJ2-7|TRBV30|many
CAWSVFRAYEQYF
TGTGCCTGGAGTGTATTTCGGGCCTACGAGCAGTACTTC
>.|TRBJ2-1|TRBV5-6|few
CASSPTGMEQFF
TGTGCCAGCAGCCCCACAGGGATGGAGCAGTTCTTC
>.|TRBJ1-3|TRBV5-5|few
CASSGVTGNTIYF
TGTGCCAGCAGCGGGGTTACTGGAAACACCATATATTTT
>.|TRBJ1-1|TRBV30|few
CAWTLVTEAFF
TGTGCCTGGACTCTTGTGACTGAAGCTTTCTTT
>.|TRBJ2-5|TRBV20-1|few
CGIVSPWNGETQYF
TGCGGGATAGTGTCACCCTGGAATGGCGAGACCCAGTACTTC
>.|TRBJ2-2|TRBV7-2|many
CASSIYTGELFF
TGTGCCAGCAGCATCTACACCGGGGAGCTGTTTTTT
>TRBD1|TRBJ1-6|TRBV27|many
CASSLGTGNSPLHF
TGTGCCAGCAGTTTAGGGACAGGAAATTCACCCCTCCACTTT
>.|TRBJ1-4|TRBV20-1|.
CSASGTVEKLFF
TGCAGTGCTTCCGGGACTGTCGAAAAACTGTTTTTT
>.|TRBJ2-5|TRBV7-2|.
CASSWQGPQETQYF
TGTGCCAGCAGCTGGCAGGGCCCCCAGGAGACCCAGTACTTC
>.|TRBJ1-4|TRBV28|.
CASSLYGGLGEKLFF
TGTGCCAGCAGTTTATATGGGGGGCTGGGGGAAAAACTGTTTTTT
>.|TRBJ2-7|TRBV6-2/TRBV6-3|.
CASTLRPAAEQYF
TGTGCCAGCACCCTTAGGCCGGCCGCCGAGCAGTACTTC
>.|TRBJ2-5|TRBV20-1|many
CSASHLEKETQYF
TGCAGTGCTAGTCACCTAGAAAAAGAGACCCAGTACTTC
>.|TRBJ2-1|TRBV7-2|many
CASNPTGPGEQFF
TGTGCCAGCAACCCGACAGGCCCAGGGGAGCAGTTCTTC
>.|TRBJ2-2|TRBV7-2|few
CASSLGGALNTGELFF
TGTGCCAGCAGCTTAGGGGGGGCGCTGAACACCGGGGAGCTGTTTTTT
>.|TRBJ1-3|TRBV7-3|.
CASSPGVGNTIYF
TGTGCCAGCAGCCCAGGGGTGGGAAACACCATATATTTT
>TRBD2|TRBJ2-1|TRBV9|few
CASSVGTPLRLAGGRDEQFF
TGTGCCAGCAGCGTAGGAACCCCCCTAAGACTAGCGGGGGGGAGGGATGAGCAGTTCTTC
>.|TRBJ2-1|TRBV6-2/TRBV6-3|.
CASSYLGLSYNEQFF
TGTGCCAGCAGTTACCTAGGTCTCTCCTACAATGAGCAGTTCTTC
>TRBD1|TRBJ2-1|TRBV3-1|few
CASSLRGQSYNEQFF
TGTGCCAGCAGCCTGAGGGGGCAATCCTACAATGAGCAGTTCTTC
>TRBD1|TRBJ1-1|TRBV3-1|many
CASSQTGGEKAFF
TGTGCCAGCAGCCAAACAGGGGGCGAGAAGGCTTTCTTT
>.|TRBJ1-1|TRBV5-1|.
CASSLNRGEAFF
TGCGCCAGCAGCTTAAACCGGGGCGAAGCTTTCTTT
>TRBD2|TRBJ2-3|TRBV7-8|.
CASSQRGGSSITDTQYF
TGTGCCAGCAGCCAGCGGGGGGGCAGCTCGATCACAGATACGCAGTATTTT
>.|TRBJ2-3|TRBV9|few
CASSVGAGWADTQYF
TGTGCCAGCAGCGTAGGAGCCGGGTGGGCGGATACGCAGTATTTT
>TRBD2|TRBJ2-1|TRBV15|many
CATSDGGVSYNEQFF
TGTGCCACCAGCGACGGGGGGGTGTCCTACAATGAGCAGTTCTTC
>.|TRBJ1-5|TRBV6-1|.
CASSDPRGNQPQHF
TGTGCCAGCAGTGATCCCAGGGGCAATCAGCCCCAGCATTTT
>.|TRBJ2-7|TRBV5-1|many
CASKRVPSGAYEQYF
TGCGCCAGCAAGAGGGTGCCGTCGGGGGCCTACGAGCAGTACTTC
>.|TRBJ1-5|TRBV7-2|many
CASRLGGSQPQHF
TGTGCCAGCAGATTGGGGGGGAGTCAGCCCCAGCATTTT
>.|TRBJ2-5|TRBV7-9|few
CASSLGGPWETQYF
TGTGCCAGCAGCTTAGGGGGGCCATGGGAGACCCAGTACTTC
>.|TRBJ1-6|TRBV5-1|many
CASSPQGLGQSPLHF
TGCGCCAGCAGCCCACAGGGCCTGGGACAATCACCCCTCCACTTT
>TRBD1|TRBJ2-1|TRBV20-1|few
CSAIWTGGYNEQFF
TGCAGCGCGATTTGGACAGGGGGCTACAATGAGCAGTTCTTC
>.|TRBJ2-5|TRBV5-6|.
CASSSPGIQETQYF
TGTGCCAGCAGCTCCCCGGGGATCCAAGAGACCCAGTACTTC
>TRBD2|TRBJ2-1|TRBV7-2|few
CASSFLGTSGYNEQFF
TGTGCCAGCAGCTTCCTCGGGACTAGCGGCTACAATGAGCAGTTCTTC